This T cell receptor beta chain was sequenced for a study of cytomegalovirus exposure and HLA in healthy donors (dated by TCRdb to 2016 to 2017). With regard to the full study: According to a later analysis, one platform produced both the approximately 110 validation repertoires and the approximately 600 repertoires of the first cohort. The study aimed to test whether cataloging public T cell receptors could reveal signatures of past pathogen exposure. Along with the approximately 700-subject first cohort, a separate validation cohort of over a hundred different subjects was used. The study combined high-throughput TCR immunosequencing, statistical association of individual TCRs with disease status, and machine learning to predict cytomegalovirus infection status.

The donors were included in the validation cohort of roughly 120 subjects, a group kept apart from the roughly 690-subject first cohort. The library was prepared using the immunoSEQ multiplex PCR assay. The authors' pipeline ran thus. A statistical classification framework was built to diagnose cytomegalovirus status from the catalog of TCR beta chain sequences. TCRdb stores this immuneACCESS table with in-frame sequences only. Part of the clones is absent; in the studies checked, under half of the shortfall reflects unresolved V genes, and no reason is known for the rest. That table gives V, J and clone size, and the DNA gave D and trimming. The sample contains 130,000 to 150,000 clones, 87% of them found a single time. 4.5% of the sample is taken by the ten largest. The germline V gene encodes CDR1 SGHDT and CDR2 YYEEEE. The V and J ends are trimmed by 4 bases and 6 bases, leaving 11 bases between them. Counted from cysteine to phenylalanine, this CDR3 has 13 amino acids. The DNA shown is the 39-base CDR3, in frame from base 1.

The investigation overall reported the following: A later analysis had no HLA typing for the validation cohort, so co-occurrence there was scored across all 110 or so repertoires. The study listed 150 to 200 TCR beta chains as associated with cytomegalovirus. In a later analysis, TCRs clustered in the first cohort were found to also tend to co-occur in the approximately 110 validation repertoires, with approximately 95% of cluster scores above 0. A few of the identified cytomegalovirus-associated TCR beta chains were confirmed in vitro to be specific for cytomegalovirus antigens. Across donors, most TCR sequences were observed very rarely, whereas some public TCRs were present in many individuals. In both the original and validation cohorts, the classifier was reported to diagnose cytomegalovirus status with high specificity and sensitivity. According to the authors, the approach could potentially be generalized to other disease states and immunological phenotypes.

With respect to this clone: The clone's antigen remains unknown. Per-nucleotide qualities are absent, and no much larger clonotype sits a single base away.

The TCR sequence derives from a man between 18 and 29 years old in good health and CMV-seropositive. The sequencing input was PBMCs. The chain joins TRBV5-6 to TRBJ1-5; 5 matching bases give a weak D call of TRBD1. The CDR3 corresponds to CASSPIGVQPQHF. The nucleotide sequence is given as TGTGCCAGCAGCCCCATAGGGGTTCAGCCCCAGCATTTT.